The clone carrying this T cell receptor beta chain was observed many times. The record originates from a study of T cells in Graves' hyperthyroidism and ophthalmopathy. Amplified TCR beta CDR3 regions came from RNA transcripts. HTBI primers were employed in a first-round RT-PCR of the TCR CDR3. From the multiplex PCR reads, TCRdb called clonotypes with MiXCR, one entry per CDR3 protein. The sample shows more than 500,000 distinct CDR3 sequences, roughly 16% of them seen only once. V shed 6 bases, J shed 2 bases, and the junction held 7 bases outside the gene matches. Germline CDR1 MNHEY, CDR2 SMNVEV (reference sequence). The CDR3 has 15 amino acids.

The chain uses TRBV27 and TRBJ2-3; 8 bases fit TRBD2. The sample taken for sequencing was blood. This TCR was sampled from a woman under 40 with Graves' ophthalmopathy. The CDR3 is CASSKTSGYTDTQYF. The DNA of the CDR3 is TGTGCCAGCAGCAAAACTAGCGGTTACACAGATACGCAGTATTTT.